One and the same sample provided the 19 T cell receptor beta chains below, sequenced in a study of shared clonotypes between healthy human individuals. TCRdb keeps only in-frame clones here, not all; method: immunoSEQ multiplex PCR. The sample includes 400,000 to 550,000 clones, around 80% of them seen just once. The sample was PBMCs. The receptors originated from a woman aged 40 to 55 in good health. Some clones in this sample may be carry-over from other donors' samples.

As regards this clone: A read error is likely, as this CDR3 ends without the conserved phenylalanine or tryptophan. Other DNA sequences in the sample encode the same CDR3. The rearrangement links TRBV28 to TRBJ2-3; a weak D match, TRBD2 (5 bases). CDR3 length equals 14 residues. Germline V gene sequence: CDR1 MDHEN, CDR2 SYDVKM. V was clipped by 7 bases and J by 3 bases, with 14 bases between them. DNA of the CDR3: TGTGCCAGCAAGGGAGCGGAAGAAACAGATACGCAGTATCTT. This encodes CASKGAEETDTQYL.

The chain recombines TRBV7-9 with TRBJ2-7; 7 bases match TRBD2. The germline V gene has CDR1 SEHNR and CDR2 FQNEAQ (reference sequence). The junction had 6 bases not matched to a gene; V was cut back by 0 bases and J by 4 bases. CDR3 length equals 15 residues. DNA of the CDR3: TGTGCCAGCAGCTTAGCCGCTAGCGGACAATACGAGCAGTACTTC. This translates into CASSLAASGQYEQYF.

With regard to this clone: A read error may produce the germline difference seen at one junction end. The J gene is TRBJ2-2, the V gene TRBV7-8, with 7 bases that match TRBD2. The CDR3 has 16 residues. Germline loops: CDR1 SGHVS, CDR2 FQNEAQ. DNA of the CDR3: TGTGCCAGCAGCTTAAACGGCGGGAGAAACACCGGGGAGCTGTTCTTT. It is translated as CASSLNGGRNTGELFF.

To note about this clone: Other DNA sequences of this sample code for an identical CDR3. The CDR3 loop reads CAWSRGQGWETQYF. The CDR3, as DNA: TGTGCCTGGAGTCGAGGACAGGGATGGGAGACCCAGTACTTC. The chain is built from TRBV30 and TRBJ2-5, with TRBD1 matching 8 bases. The CDR3 runs 14 residues. Germline lookup yields CDR1 GTSNPN and CDR2 SVGIG (reference sequence). The V segment lost 2 bases and the J segment 5 bases; nucleotides outside the gene matches: 7.

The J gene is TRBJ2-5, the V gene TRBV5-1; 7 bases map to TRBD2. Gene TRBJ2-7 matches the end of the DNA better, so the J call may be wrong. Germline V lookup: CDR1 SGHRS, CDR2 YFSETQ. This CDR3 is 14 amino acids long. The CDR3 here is CASSFEGGLDEQYF. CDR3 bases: TGCGCCAGCAGCTTTGAGGGAGGGCTCGACGAGCAGTACTTC.

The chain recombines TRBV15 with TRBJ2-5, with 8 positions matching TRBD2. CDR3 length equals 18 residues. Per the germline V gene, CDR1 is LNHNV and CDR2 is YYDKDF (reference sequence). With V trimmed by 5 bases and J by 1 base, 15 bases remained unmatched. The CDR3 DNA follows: TGTGCCACCAGCCCTTGGATATTTACTAGCGGAATCCAAGAGACCCAGTACTTC. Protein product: CATSPWIFTSGIQETQYF.

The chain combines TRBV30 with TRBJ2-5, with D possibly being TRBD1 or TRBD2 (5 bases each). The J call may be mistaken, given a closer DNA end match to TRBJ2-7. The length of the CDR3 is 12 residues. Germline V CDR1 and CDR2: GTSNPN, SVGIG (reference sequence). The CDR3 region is CAWSLVGDEQYF. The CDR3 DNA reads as TGTGCCTGGAGTCTGGTGGGGGACGAGCAGTACTTC.

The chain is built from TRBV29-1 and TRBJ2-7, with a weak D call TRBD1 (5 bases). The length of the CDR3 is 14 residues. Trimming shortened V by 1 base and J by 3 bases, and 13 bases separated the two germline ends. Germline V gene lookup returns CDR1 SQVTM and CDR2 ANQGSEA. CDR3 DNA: TGCAGCGTTGAAGCGCGAGGCAGGGTCTACGAGCAGTACTTC. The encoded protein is CSVEARGRVYEQYF.

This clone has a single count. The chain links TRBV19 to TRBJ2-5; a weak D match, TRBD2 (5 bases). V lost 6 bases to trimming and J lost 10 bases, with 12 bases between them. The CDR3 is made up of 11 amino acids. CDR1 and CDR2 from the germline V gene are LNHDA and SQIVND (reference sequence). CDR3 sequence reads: CASSAGGLQYF. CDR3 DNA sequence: TGTGCCAGTAGCGCAGGAGGTCTCCAGTACTTC.

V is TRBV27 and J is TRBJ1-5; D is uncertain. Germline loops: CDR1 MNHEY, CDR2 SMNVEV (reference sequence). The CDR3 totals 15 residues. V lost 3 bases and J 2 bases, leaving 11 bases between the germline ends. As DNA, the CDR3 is TGTGCCAGCAGTTTGTGGGGTGTCGGCAATCAGCCCCAGCATTTT. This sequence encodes CASSLWGVGNQPQHF.

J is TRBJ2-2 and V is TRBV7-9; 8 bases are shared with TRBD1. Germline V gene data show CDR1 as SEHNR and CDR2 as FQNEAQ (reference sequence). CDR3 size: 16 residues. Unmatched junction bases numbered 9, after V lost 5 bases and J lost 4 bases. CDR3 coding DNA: TGTGCCAGCAGCATAACAGGGGGTGTTGGCACCGGGGAGCTGTTTTTT. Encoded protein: CASSITGGVGTGELFF. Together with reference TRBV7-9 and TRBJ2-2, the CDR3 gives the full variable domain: DTGVSQNPRHKITKRGQNVTFRCDPISEHNRLYWYRQTLGQGPEFLTYFQNEAQLEKSRLLSDRFSAERPKGSFSTLEIQRTEQGDSAMYLCASSITGGVGTGELFFGEGSRLTVL.

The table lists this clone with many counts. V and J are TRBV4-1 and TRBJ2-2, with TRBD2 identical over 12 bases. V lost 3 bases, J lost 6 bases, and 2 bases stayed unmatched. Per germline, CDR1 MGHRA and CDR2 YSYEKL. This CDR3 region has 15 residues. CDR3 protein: CASSQGTSGSGELFF. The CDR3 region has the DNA TGCGCCAGCAGCCAGGGGACTAGCGGGTCCGGGGAGCTGTTTTTT.

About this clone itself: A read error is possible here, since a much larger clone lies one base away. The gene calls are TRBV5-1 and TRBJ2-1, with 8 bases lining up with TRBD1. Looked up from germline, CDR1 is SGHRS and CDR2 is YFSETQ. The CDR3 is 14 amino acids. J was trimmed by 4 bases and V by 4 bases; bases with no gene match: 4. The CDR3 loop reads CASSPGQDYNEQFF. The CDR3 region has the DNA TGCGCCAGCAGCCCGGGACAGGATTACAATGAGCAGTTCTTC.

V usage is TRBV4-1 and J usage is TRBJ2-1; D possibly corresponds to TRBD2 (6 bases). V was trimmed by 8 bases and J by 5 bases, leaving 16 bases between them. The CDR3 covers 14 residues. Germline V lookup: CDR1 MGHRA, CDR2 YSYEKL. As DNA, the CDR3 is TGCGCCAGCCGCCGAGGGGAGCGGGACAATGAGCAGTTCTTC. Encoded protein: CASRRGERDNEQFF.

The CDR3 sequence is CASSINGHLNEKLFF. CDR3 bases: TGTGCCAGTAGTATAAATGGCCACCTTAATGAAAAACTGTTTTTT. The chain is built from TRBV19 and TRBJ1-4, with D unresolved. From germline, CDR1 is LNHDA and CDR2 SQIVND (reference sequence). V was pared by 2 bases and J by 4 bases, with 11 bases between. The CDR3 sequence is 15 residues long. Full variable domain (remainder filled in from reference TRBV19 and TRBJ1-4): DGGITQSPKYLFRKEGQNVTLSCEQNLNHDAMYWYRQDPGQGLRLIYYSQIVNDFQKGDIAEGYSVSREKKESFPLTVTSAQKNPTAFYLCASSINGHLNEKLFFGSGTQLSVL.

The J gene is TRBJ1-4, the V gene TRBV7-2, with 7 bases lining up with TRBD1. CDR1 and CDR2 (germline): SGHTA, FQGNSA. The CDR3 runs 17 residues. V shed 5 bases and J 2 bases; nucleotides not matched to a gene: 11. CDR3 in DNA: TGTGCCAGCAGCCCTTCACTAACCAGGGGGACTAATGAAAAACTGTTTTTT. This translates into CASSPSLTRGTNEKLFF. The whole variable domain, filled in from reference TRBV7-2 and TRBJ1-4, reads GAGVSQSPSNKVTEKGKDVELRCDPISGHTALYWYRQSLGQGLEFLIYFQGNSAPDKSGLPSDRFSAERTGGSVSTLTIQRTQQEDSAVYLCASSPSLTRGTNEKLFFGSGTQLSVL.

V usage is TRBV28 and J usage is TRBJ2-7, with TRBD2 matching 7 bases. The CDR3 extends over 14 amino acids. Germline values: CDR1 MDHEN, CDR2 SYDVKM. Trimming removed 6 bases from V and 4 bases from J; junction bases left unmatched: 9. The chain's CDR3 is CASRPSGEGYEQYF. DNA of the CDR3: TGTGCCAGCAGACCTAGCGGAGAGGGTTACGAGCAGTACTTC.

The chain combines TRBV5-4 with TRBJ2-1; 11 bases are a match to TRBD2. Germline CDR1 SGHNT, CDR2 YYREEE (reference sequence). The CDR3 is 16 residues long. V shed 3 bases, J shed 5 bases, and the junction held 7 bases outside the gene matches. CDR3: CASSSLAGDVNNEQFF. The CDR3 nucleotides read TGTGCCAGCAGCTCACTAGCGGGAGACGTCAACAATGAGCAGTTCTTC.

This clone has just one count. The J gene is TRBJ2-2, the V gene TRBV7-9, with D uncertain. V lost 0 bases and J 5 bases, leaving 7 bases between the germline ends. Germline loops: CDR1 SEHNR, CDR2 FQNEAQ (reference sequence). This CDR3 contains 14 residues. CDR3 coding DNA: TGTGCCAGCAGCTTAGCATTACTAACCGGGGAGCTGTTTTTT. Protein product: CASSLALLTGELFF.